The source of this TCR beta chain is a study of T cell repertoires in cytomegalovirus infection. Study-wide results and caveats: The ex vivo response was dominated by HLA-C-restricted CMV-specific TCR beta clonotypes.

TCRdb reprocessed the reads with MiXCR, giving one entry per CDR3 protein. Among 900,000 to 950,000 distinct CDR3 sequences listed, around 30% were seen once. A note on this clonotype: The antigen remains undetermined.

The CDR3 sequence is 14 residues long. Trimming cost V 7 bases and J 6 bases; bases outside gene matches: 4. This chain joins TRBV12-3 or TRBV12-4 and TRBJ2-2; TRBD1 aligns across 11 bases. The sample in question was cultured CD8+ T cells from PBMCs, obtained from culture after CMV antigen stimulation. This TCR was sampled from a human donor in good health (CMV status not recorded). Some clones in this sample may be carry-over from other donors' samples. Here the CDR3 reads CASKRTGGPGELFF. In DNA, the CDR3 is TGTGCCAGCAAAAGGACAGGGGGCCCCGGGGAGCTGTTTTTT.